This TCR beta chain was recovered during a study of regulatory T cells in long-lasting Graves disease. Findings and limits, study-wide: Segments TRBV28, TRBJ1-2 and TRBJ2-5 showed preferential usage in persistent disease.

TCR beta libraries were built with iRepertoire HTBI primers and Arm-PCR of CDR3 regions. Using its own MiXCR run on the multiplex PCR reads, TCRdb lists one record per CDR3 protein. The repertoire holds approximately 490,000 distinct CDR3 sequences, with 15% to 20% as singletons. With regard to this clonotype: The antigen is unknown.

Time point reported: newly diagnosed GD, antithyroid drugs for less than 3 months. The TCR library was prepared using RNA isolated from PBMCs. Trimming at V came to 5 bases and at J to 1 base, leaving 5 bases not matched to a gene. The V gene's germline CDR1 is LGHNT and CDR2 FRNRAP. There are 15 residues in the CDR3. These data were also reused for a study on T cells in Graves' hyperthyroidism and ophthalmopathy. That report notes: In patients aged 18 to 65, hyperthyroidism was newly diagnosed, with duration under 2 months.

This TCR derives from a man between 35 and 55 years old with Graves disease. This rearrangement joins TRBV12-5 to TRBJ1-5, with TRBD1 identical over 7 bases. This specimen was peripheral blood mononuclear cells (PBMCs), taken at new diagnosis, from a patient treated with antithyroid drugs. For the CDR3, the DNA is TGTGCTAGTGGTCCCGGAGGGGGCAGCAATCAGCCCCAGCATTTT. Protein sequence: CASGPGGGSNQPQHF.